Shown below are 23 T cell receptor beta chains from a single sample sequenced in a study of Ad26.COV2.S vaccination and SARS-CoV-2 variants (dated by TCRdb to the early 2020s). Library preparation employed the immunoSEQ multiplex PCR assay. The table comes from immuneACCESS by way of TCRdb, which keeps in-frame sequences with V and J called. Part of the clones is missing from these tables; in studies checked, under half for an unresolved V gene and the rest for unknown reasons. For this sample the table gives around 400,000 clones, of which 75% to 90% were detected only once. Jointly, the top ten make up 1.5% to 2% of the sample. In the paper's terms, the treatment or condition label means: roughly 20 received Ad26.COV2.S at low or high dose, single or two shots; 5 received placebo; per-sample allocation not given. Repertoires of vaccine and placebo recipients were sequenced from samples collected on day 63 after the first injection.

The sequences come from peripheral blood, collected in a trial of Ad26.COV2.S vaccine versus placebo. The source of these receptors is a person between 18 and 65 years old who received the Ad26.COV2.S COVID-19 vaccine or a placebo.

This chain uses TRBV5-4 with TRBJ2-3; 7 positions match TRBD1. The germline gives CDR1 SGHNT, CDR2 YYREEE (reference sequence). The CDR3 covers 15 residues. Trimming cost V 0 bases and J 2 bases; bases outside gene matches: 3. In DNA, the CDR3 is TGTGCCAGCAGCTTGGGAGGGGGCATCACAGATACGCAGTATTTT. It codes for CASSLGGGITDTQYF.

This sequence joins TRBV18 and TRBJ2-5; D is unresolved. The germline V gene encodes CDR1 KGHSH and CDR2 LQKENI. The CDR3 extends over 15 amino acids. V was trimmed by 3 bases and J by 2 bases, leaving 13 bases between them. CDR3 sequence (DNA): TGTGCCAGCTCACCGGCGAAGAGTGGACAAGAGACCCAGTACTTC. As protein: CASSPAKSGQETQYF.

Comment on this clone: Additional DNA sequences in this sample encode the identical CDR3. The chain uses TRBV9 and TRBJ2-7; TRBD1 aligns across 9 bases. CDR3 size: 14 residues. The V segment lost 2 bases and the J segment 2 bases; nucleotides outside the gene matches: 2. Germline CDR1 and CDR2: SGDLS and YYNGEE. CDR3 nucleotide sequence: TGTGCCAGCAGCGTGGGGACAGGGACCTACGAGCAGTACTTC. This translates into CASSVGTGTYEQYF.

The J gene is TRBJ1-5, the V gene TRBV28, with D perhaps matching TRBD1 (5 bases). The CDR3 covers 17 residues. Trimming shortened V by 5 bases and J by 6 bases, and 23 bases separated the two germline ends. Looked up from germline, CDR1 is MDHEN and CDR2 is SYDVKM. The chain's CDR3 is CASSPGHGGVVGQPQHF. The CDR3 DNA reads TGTGCCAGCAGTCCAGGACACGGAGGGGTAGTCGGTCAGCCCCAGCATTTT.

The rearrangement links TRBV2 to TRBJ1-1; no firm D call. The CDR3 runs 12 residues. The V gene's germline CDR1 is SNHLY and CDR2 FYNNEI. V gave up 6 bases and J gave up 6 bases, with 11 bases separating them. This CDR3 reads CASREHSSEAFF. The CDR3 DNA sequence: TGTGCCAGCAGGGAGCATTCCTCTGAAGCTTTCTTT.

J is TRBJ1-5 and V is TRBV9; D perhaps matches TRBD1 (5 bases). V gave up 3 bases and J gave up 0 bases, with 10 bases separating them. From germline, CDR1 is SGDLS and CDR2 YYNGEE. The CDR3 is 15 amino acids. The CDR3 is CASSGGDYSNQPQHF. The CDR3 nucleotides are TGTGCCAGCAGCGGGGGGGATTATAGCAATCAGCCCCAGCATTTT.

The J gene is TRBJ2-7, the V gene TRBV7-9; the match to TRBD1 covers 10 bases. After removal of 2 bases from V and 3 bases from J, the junction contained 13 bases not matched to a gene. Germline V gene sequence: CDR1 SEHNR, CDR2 FQNEAQ (reference sequence). The CDR3 is made up of 18 amino acids. The CDR3 coding sequence is TGTGCCAGCAGCTTACGAGACAGGGGGCGCGAAACCGTCTACGAGCAGTACTTC. Translation: CASSLRDRGRETVYEQYF.

V and J are TRBV9 and TRBJ1-6, with D perhaps TRBD1 (5 bases). The CDR3 totals 16 residues. The germline gives CDR1 SGDLS, CDR2 YYNGEE. Trimming removed 0 bases from V and 7 bases from J, with 14 bases in between. The CDR3 sequence: CASSVEARVENSPLHF. In nucleotides, the CDR3 is TGTGCCAGCAGCGTAGAAGCCAGGGTTGAAAATTCACCCCTCCACTTT. The variable domain in full, with the rest retrieved from reference TRBV9 and TRBJ1-6, is DSGVTQTPKHLITATGQRVTLRCSPRSGDLSVYWYQQSLDQGLQFLIQYYNGEERAKGNILERFSAQQFPDLHSELNLSSLELGDSALYFCASSVEARVENSPLHFGNGTRLTVT.

Of note for this clone: Within the sample, other DNA sequences also encode this same CDR3. J is TRBJ1-1 and V is TRBV5-1, with 9 bases that match TRBD1. V gave up 3 bases and J gave up 4 bases; unmatched junction bases: 1. The CDR3 extends over 13 amino acids. Germline CDR1 and CDR2: SGHRS and YFSETQ. The chain's CDR3 is CASSWGQGTEAFF. CDR3 sequence (DNA): TGCGCCAGCAGCTGGGGACAGGGCACTGAAGCTTTCTTT.

CDR3: CASSNLREQFF. The CDR3 nucleotides are TGTGCCAGCAGCAACCTAAGGGAGCAGTTCTTC. V gene TRBV11-3 combines with J gene TRBJ2-1; the D is unclear. CDR1 and CDR2 (germline): SGHNT, YENEEA. V was shortened by 5 bases and J by 10 bases, with 9 bases between the two germline ends. The CDR3 loop spans 11 amino acids.

The chain combines TRBV6-1 with TRBJ1-5; a weak D match, TRBD1 (5 bases). The CDR3 loop spans 16 amino acids. Germline loops: CDR1 MNHNS, CDR2 SASEGT. Trimming pared 3 bases from V and 4 bases from J, leaving 16 bases between. In nucleotides, the CDR3 is TGTGCCAGCAGTGAGGGTCCCGGTGGGGGGAATCAGCCCCAGCATTTT. The encoded protein is CASSEGPGGGNQPQHF.

This rearrangement joins TRBV30 to TRBJ2-3, with TRBD2 as a possible D gene (5 bases). Trimming removed 2 bases at V and 0 bases at J, with 12 bases between. The CDR3 contains 15 residues. Germline CDR1 and CDR2: GTSNPN and SVGIG (reference sequence). CDR3 sequence reads: CAWSLWRTSTDTQYF. The CDR3 bases are TGTGCCTGGAGTCTCTGGCGGACTAGCACAGATACGCAGTATTTT.

In this sample, this clone turned up once. The genes are TRBV7-9 and TRBJ1-3, with 9 bases aligning to TRBD1. The V gene's germline CDR1 is SEHNR and CDR2 FQNEAQ (reference sequence). The CDR3 contains 17 residues. V lost 4 bases to trimming and J lost 1 base; unmatched junction nucleotides: 8. The DNA of the CDR3 is TGTGCCAGCAGCTACTGGACAGGGGTCATATCTGGAAACACCATATATTTT. Translation gives CASSYWTGVISGNTIYF.

The chain combines TRBV28 with TRBJ2-3; the match to TRBD2 covers 11 bases. Germline trimming cut 6 bases from V and 4 bases from J; bases unmatched to any gene: 6. CDR3 length: 15 amino acids. The germline V gene encodes CDR1 MDHEN and CDR2 SYDVKM. The CDR3 DNA is TGTGCCAGCAGCTTGATAGCGGGAGGGGCAGATACGCAGTATTTT. Translated, it gives CASSLIAGGADTQYF.

The gene calls are TRBV4-1 and TRBJ2-7; 7 bases are shared with TRBD2. J was trimmed by 0 bases and V by 0 bases; bases with no gene match: 2. CDR3 length: 15 amino acids. Germline CDR1 MGHRA, CDR2 YSYEKL. The CDR3: CASSQEGGGSYEQYF. CDR3 DNA: TGCGCCAGCAGCCAAGAGGGCGGGGGCTCCTACGAGCAGTACTTC.

The J gene is TRBJ2-7, the V gene TRBV4-1; D not certain. This CDR3 has 12 residues. Trimming took off 1 base at V and 6 bases at J, with 7 bases between the two ends. The germline V gene encodes CDR1 MGHRA and CDR2 YSYEKL. The CDR3, as DNA: TGCGCCAGCAGCCAAGTATCCAGCGAGCAGTACTTC. This codes for CASSQVSSEQYF.

The V gene is TRBV7-9, the J gene TRBJ2-1; TRBD2 matches at 15 bases. The ends lost 4 bases at V and 1 base at J; junction bases unmatched: 5. Germline values: CDR1 SEHNR, CDR2 FQNEAQ (reference sequence). The length of the CDR3 is 18 residues. CDR3 sequence (DNA): TGTGCCAGCAGCTCTGTAGGGACTAGCGGGAGGTCCTACAATGAGCAGTTCTTC. This codes for CASSSVGTSGRSYNEQFF.

This rearrangement joins TRBV12-1 to TRBJ2-1; the table's D call of TRBD2 was not tested on the DNA. TRBV12-1 constitutes a pseudogene. The CDR3 is 20 residues long. Written as DNA, the CDR3 is TGTGCCAGCAGCTCACCGGGACTAGCGGGAGGTATCTATTCCTACAATGAGCAGTTCTTC. Protein product: CASSSPGLAGGIYSYNEQFF.

Note on this clone: Different DNA sequences within this sample yield the same CDR3. The J gene is TRBJ1-1, the V gene TRBV2, with D unclear. Between the trimmed V and J ends, which lost 8 bases and 0 bases, there was a span of 7 bases. The CDR3 sequence is 12 residues long. Germline loops: CDR1 SNHLY, CDR2 FYNNEI. The CDR3 is CASRGMNTEAFF. Here the CDR3 DNA reads TGTGCCAGCCGAGGGATGAACACTGAAGCTTTCTTT.

The V gene is TRBV11-1, the J gene TRBJ1-3; D not resolved. V was clipped by 2 bases and J by 3 bases, with 8 bases between them. The germline V gene has CDR1 SGHAT and CDR2 FQDESV (reference sequence). The CDR3 length is 14 residues. Here the CDR3 reads CASSLSGNGNTIYF. The CDR3 DNA reads TGTGCCAGCAGCTTATCGGGTAATGGAAACACCATATATTTT.

This CDR3 reads CASSPAKYTQYF. The CDR3 nucleotides read TGTGCCAGCAGTCCTGCTAAATATACGCAGTATTTT. J is TRBJ2-3 and V is TRBV28; D not certain. Trimming removed 5 bases at V and 7 bases at J, with 10 bases between. CDR3 length: 12 residues. Per the germline V gene, CDR1 is MDHEN and CDR2 is SYDVKM. Based on the CDR3 plus reference TRBV28 and TRBJ2-3, the full variable domain is DVKVTQSSRYLVKRTGEKVFLECVQDMDHENMFWYRQDPGLGLRLIYFSYDVKMKEKGDIPEGYSVSREKKERFSLILESASTNQTSMYLCASSPAKYTQYFGPGTRLTVL.

The table lists this clone with a count of one. The gene calls are TRBV21-1 and TRBJ1-4; no DNA check was done on the table's D call, TRBD1. TRBV21-1 is noted as a pseudogene. The CDR3 loop spans 18 amino acids. For the CDR3, the DNA is TGTGCCAGCAGCAAGGGGTCCAGGGGCCGAGGTTGGGGTGAAAAACTGTTTTTT. This translates into CASSKGSRGRGWGEKLFF.

This clone has a count of ten or more. The chain carries TRBV6-5 and TRBJ2-7; TRBD1 agrees at 8 bases. J was trimmed by 6 bases and V by 0 bases; bases with no gene match: 4. The CDR3 has 14 amino acids. Germline CDR1 and CDR2: MNHEY and SVGAGI. The CDR3 protein is CASSYSGTGAEQYF. For the CDR3, the DNA is TGTGCCAGCAGTTACTCGGGGACAGGTGCCGAGCAGTACTTC.